The 31 T cell receptor beta chains given below trace back to one sample, sequenced in a study of blood T cell repertoires in COVID-19. Using immunoSEQ multiplex PCR, the repertoire was profiled, and TCRdb retains in-frame clones only, with some absent. This table holds about 100,000 clones, roughly 84% found once. The source material was peripheral blood. The receptors stem from a man aged 55 to 69 with acute or convalescent COVID-19.

V usage is TRBV2 and J usage is TRBJ2-3; D perhaps matches TRBD1 (6 bases). The V gene's germline CDR1 is SNHLY and CDR2 FYNNEI. V shed 5 bases and J shed 0 bases, with 15 bases lying between them. CDR3 size: 16 residues. The DNA of the CDR3 is TGTGCCAGCAGTTTATCCGGGACACTTAGCACAGATACGCAGTATTTT. Residues: CASSLSGTLSTDTQYF.

This chain uses TRBV6-1 with TRBJ2-4; possibly TRBD1 for D (5 bases). Trimming stripped 3 bases from V and 8 bases from J, with 17 bases between. Germline V gene lookup returns CDR1 MNHNS and CDR2 SASEGT. The CDR3 covers 15 residues. CDR3 sequence: CASSDPLAGSDIQYF. CDR3 nucleotides: TGTGCCAGCAGTGACCCCCTCGCAGGGTCAGACATTCAGTACTTC.

The chain combines TRBV6-4 with TRBJ2-2; 10 bases align to TRBD1. This CDR3 region has 14 residues. J gave up 9 bases and V 6 bases, and 7 bases lay outside the gene matches. Germline CDR1 is MRHNA and CDR2 is SNTAGT. As DNA, the CDR3 is TGTGCCAGCAGCGACAGGGGGCGCGGTCGGGAGCTGTTTTTT. Amino acids: CASSDRGRGRELFF.

This sequence joins TRBV6-2 or TRBV6-3 and TRBJ2-1, with 7 bases that match TRBD2. V shed 5 bases and J 0 bases; nucleotides not matched to a gene: 4. Germline assignment: CDR1 MNHEY and CDR2 SVGEGT. This CDR3 is 15 amino acids long. The DNA for the CDR3 is TGTGCCAGCAGTCTAGCGGATCCCTCCTACAATGAGCAGTTCTTC. It translates to CASSLADPSYNEQFF.

The V gene is TRBV5-1, the J gene TRBJ2-2, with D uncertain. Looked up from germline, CDR1 is SGHRS and CDR2 is YFSETQ. The V and J ends lost 4 bases and 5 bases respectively, with 9 bases between them. This CDR3 comprises 13 residues. The CDR3 protein is CASSDTETGELFF. The CDR3 DNA reads TGCGCCAGCAGCGATACAGAAACCGGGGAGCTGTTTTTT.

In its sample, this clone was seen a few times. The chain joins TRBV5-1 to TRBJ2-5, with D perhaps matching TRBD2 (6 bases). The germline gives CDR1 SGHRS, CDR2 YFSETQ. V was pared by 4 bases and J by 5 bases, with 12 bases between. There are 13 residues in the CDR3. DNA of the CDR3: TGCGCCAGCAGCGAACTAGCAGCCGAGACCCAGTACTTC. As protein: CASSELAAETQYF.

The chain joins TRBV19 to TRBJ2-1, with 15 bases fitting TRBD2. V shed 6 bases and J 1 base; nucleotides not matched to a gene: 1. The V gene's germline CDR1 is LNHDA and CDR2 SQIVND (reference sequence). CDR3 size: 16 residues. The CDR3 reads CASRGLAGGSYNEQFF. The CDR3 nucleotides read TGTGCCAGTAGGGGACTAGCGGGAGGTTCCTACAATGAGCAGTTCTTC.

V is TRBV10-1 and J is TRBJ1-2; 12 bases fit TRBD1. CDR1 is WNHNN, CDR2 SYGVQD, per germline (reference sequence). The CDR3 runs to 16 residues. J gave up 7 bases and V 3 bases, and 9 bases lay outside the gene matches. The CDR3 loop is CASSDRTGTGGSGYTF. The CDR3 region has the DNA TGCGCCAGCAGTGACCGAACTGGGACAGGGGGCTCTGGCTACACCTTC.

This clone occurred a few times. J is TRBJ1-5 and V is TRBV5-6; D ambiguous. The CDR3 loop spans 12 amino acids. CDR1 is SGHDT and CDR2 is YYEEEE in the germline V gene. V lost 1 base to trimming and J lost 6 bases, with 5 bases between them. This CDR3 reads CASSLSSQPQHF. In DNA form, the CDR3 reads TGTGCCAGCAGCTTGTCTAGTCAGCCCCAGCATTTT.

CDR3 amino acids: CASSRIGTVQETQYF. CDR3 in DNA: TGTGCCAGCAGCCGAATCGGGACTGTACAAGAGACCCAGTACTTC. The chain combines TRBV14 with TRBJ2-5; a weak D match, TRBD2 (6 bases). Germline V gene lookup returns CDR1 SGHDN and CDR2 FVKESK. Trimming removed 4 bases from V and 2 bases from J, with 14 bases in between. The CDR3 contains 15 residues.

CDR3 residues: CASSLFWGANGYTF. CDR3 bases: TGTGCCAGCAGCTTGTTTTGGGGCGCGAATGGCTACACCTTC. The chain employs TRBV5-4 and TRBJ1-2, with D perhaps TRBD1 (5 bases). Germline CDR1 is SGHNT and CDR2 is YYREEE (reference sequence). V lost 1 base and J lost 6, with 13 bases in between. The CDR3 spans 14 residues.

The rearrangement joins TRBV3-1 (or the pseudogene TRBV3-2) to TRBJ1-1; possible D gene TRBD1, 6 bases. Germline CDR1 LGHDT, CDR2 YNNKEL (reference sequence). CDR3 length: 17 amino acids. Between the trimmed V and J ends, which lost 3 bases and 5 bases, there was a span of 22 bases. In DNA form, the CDR3 reads TGTGCCAGCAGCCACCGCCCCTGGGGGCAAGTAGGTACTGAAGCTTTCTTT. Its translation is CASSHRPWGQVGTEAFF.

The chain links TRBV19 to TRBJ1-4; 9 bases are shared with TRBD1. The CDR3 is made up of 16 amino acids. The germline V gene has CDR1 LNHDA and CDR2 SQIVND (reference sequence). Germline trimming cut 5 bases from V and 5 bases from J; bases unmatched to any gene: 9. The CDR3 sequence: CASSFIPGQGNEKLFF. The CDR3, as DNA: TGTGCCAGTAGTTTTATTCCGGGACAGGGAAATGAAAAACTGTTTTTT.

The genes are TRBV11-3 and TRBJ2-7, with 14 bases aligning to TRBD2. The V segment lost 5 bases and the J segment 6 bases; nucleotides outside the gene matches: 6. CDR3 length: 15 amino acids. Germline-derived CDR1 and CDR2 are SGHNT and YENEEA. CDR3 residues: CASSPGLAGGREQYV. The DNA of the CDR3 is TGTGCCAGCAGCCCCGGACTAGCGGGAGGTCGCGAGCAGTACGTC.

V and J are TRBV25-1 and TRBJ1-1; D gene ambiguous. The germline V and J ends were trimmed by 0 bases and 4 bases, with 12 bases remaining between them. The CDR3 is 15 residues long. Germline values: CDR1 MGHDK, CDR2 SYGVNS. CDR3 protein: CASSEYVYEGTEAFF. The CDR3 bases are TGTGCCAGCAGTGAATACGTCTATGAGGGCACTGAAGCTTTCTTT.

The gene calls are TRBV5-4 and TRBJ1-1; no definite D call. The germline V gene has CDR1 SGHNT and CDR2 YYREEE (reference sequence). The CDR3 has 14 residues. The V and J ends lost 1 base and 0 bases respectively, with 7 bases between them. The CDR3 nucleotides are TGTGCCAGCAGCTTGTATCGGGTGAACACTGAAGCTTTCTTT. This encodes CASSLYRVNTEAFF.

This clone was counted once. The chain has TRBV20-1 and TRBJ1-1; 7 bases agree with TRBD1. This CDR3 has 11 amino acids. Trimming at V came to 7 bases and at J to 10 bases, leaving 9 bases not matched to a gene. The germline V gene encodes CDR1 DFQATT and CDR2 SNEGSKA (reference sequence). CDR3 DNA sequence: TGCAGTGTTTATGACAGGGCCGGAGCTTTCTTT. Translation gives CSVYDRAGAFF.

The CDR3 bases are TGTGCCAGCAGCCGAAAGGACAGGGAGTCTGAAGCTTTCTTT. Translated: CASSRKDRESEAFF. The chain carries TRBV7-9 and TRBJ1-1; 8 nucleotides line up with TRBD1. This CDR3 contains 14 residues. V shed 5 bases and J 6 bases; nucleotides not matched to a gene: 8. Per the germline V gene, CDR1 is SEHNR and CDR2 is FQNEAQ (reference sequence). Variable domain in full (rest from reference TRBV7-9 and TRBJ1-1): DTGVSQNPRHKITKRGQNVTFRCDPISEHNRLYWYRQTLGQGPEFLTYFQNEAQLEKSRLLSDRFSAERPKGSFSTLEIQRTEQGDSAMYLCASSRKDRESEAFFGQGTRLTVV.

The chain has TRBV14 and TRBJ2-5, with D unresolved. Trimming removed 7 bases at V and 5 bases at J, with 8 bases between. This CDR3 has 11 amino acids. Germline V gives CDR1 SGHDN, CDR2 FVKESK. This CDR3 is CASIREETQYF. In DNA form, the CDR3 reads TGTGCCAGCATCCGCGAGGAGACCCAGTACTTC.

This clone was counted between two and nine times. This rearrangement joins TRBV6-5 to TRBJ1-1; TRBD1 agrees at 8 bases. Germline CDR1 and CDR2: MNHEY and SVGAGI. V shed 6 bases, J shed 6 bases, and the junction held 6 bases outside the gene matches. The CDR3 covers 13 residues. CDR3 protein: CASRPTGVAEAFF. The DNA for the CDR3 is TGTGCCAGCAGACCGACAGGGGTCGCTGAAGCTTTCTTT.

V usage is TRBV7-8 and J usage is TRBJ1-5; D possibly corresponds to TRBD1 (5 bases). Germline V gene sequence: CDR1 SGHVS, CDR2 FQNEAQ. V lost 5 bases and J lost 5, with 10 bases in between. The CDR3 sequence is 13 residues long. CDR3 amino acids: CASSPGPDQPQHF. The CDR3 DNA reads as TGTGCCAGCAGCCCAGGGCCGGATCAGCCCCAGCATTTT. Variable domain in full (rest from reference TRBV7-8 and TRBJ1-5): GAGVSQSPRYKVAKRGQDVALRCDPISGHVSLFWYQQALGQGPEFLTYFQNEAQLDKSGLPSDRFFAERPEGSVSTLKIQRTQQEDSAVYLCASSPGPDQPQHFGDGTRLSIL.

V is TRBV7-9 and J is TRBJ2-5; the match to TRBD1 covers 8 bases. V gave up 5 bases and J gave up 4 bases; unmatched junction bases: 9. The CDR3 is 15 amino acids. From germline, CDR1 is SEHNR and CDR2 FQNEAQ (reference sequence). This CDR3 is CASSGLDRVLETQYF. The CDR3 DNA is TGTGCCAGCAGCGGATTGGACAGGGTATTAGAGACCCAGTACTTC.

This clone has more than one count but fewer than ten. This sequence joins TRBV5-4 and TRBJ2-1, with 9 positions matching TRBD1. Germline lookup yields CDR1 SGHNT and CDR2 YYREEE (reference sequence). With V trimmed by 5 bases and J by 7 bases, 10 bases remained unmatched. The CDR3 totals 15 residues. The CDR3, as DNA: TGTGCCAGCAGTTCCCGGGACAGGGATGAAAATGAGCAGTTCTTC. This translates into CASSSRDRDENEQFF.

The chain recombines TRBV3-1 (or the pseudogene TRBV3-2) with TRBJ2-7, with 7 bases that match TRBD1. Per germline, CDR1 LGHDT and CDR2 YNNKEL (reference sequence). Trimming at V came to 4 bases and at J to 4 bases, leaving 19 bases not matched to a gene. There are 18 residues in the CDR3. The CDR3 sequence: CASSPDRGQGEGGYEQYV. The CDR3 bases are TGTGCCAGCAGCCCCGACCGAGGGCAGGGGGAAGGGGGTTACGAGCAGTACGTC.

The chain carries TRBV5-4 and TRBJ2-6; possible D gene TRBD1, 6 bases. In germline, CDR1 is SGHNT, CDR2 YYREEE (reference sequence). CDR3 length equals 15 residues. Trimming pared 2 bases from V and 4 bases from J, leaving 10 bases between. CDR3: CASSLQGTGANVLTF. CDR3 nucleotides: TGTGCCAGCAGCTTACAGGGTACAGGGGCCAACGTCCTGACTTTC.

V gene TRBV30 combines with J gene TRBJ2-7; the D gene is possibly TRBD2 (5 bases). Germline CDR1 is GTSNPN and CDR2 is SVGIG (reference sequence). The V end lost 3 bases, the J end lost 8 bases, and 14 bases lay between the germline ends. The CDR3 sequence is 12 residues long. The CDR3 DNA is TGTGCCTGGAGCGCTCGACGGGGTCAGCAGTACGTC. Translating gives CAWSARRGQQYV.

This chain links TRBV6-2 or TRBV6-3 with TRBJ2-4; 8 bases fit TRBD1. Unmatched junction bases numbered 11, after V lost 6 bases and J lost 4 bases. CDR3 length: 16 residues. Germline V gene sequence: CDR1 MNHEY, CDR2 SVGEGT. The CDR3 region is CASSLRTGWGKNIQYF. The CDR3 DNA reads as TGTGCCAGCAGCCTTCGGACAGGGTGGGGGAAAAACATTCAGTACTTC.

The chain carries TRBV6-2 or TRBV6-3 and TRBJ1-5; D unclear. Germline loops: CDR1 MNHEY, CDR2 SVGEGT. The CDR3 length is 14 residues. Trimming removed 3 bases at V and 4 bases at J, with 10 bases between. CDR3 nucleotide sequence: TGTGCCAGCAGTTATTTGGGAGGGAATCAGCCCCAGCATTTT. It is translated as CASSYLGGNQPQHF.

The chain carries TRBV5-1 and TRBJ2-1; TRBD2 aligns across 9 bases. Germline trimming cut 2 bases from V and 0 bases from J; bases unmatched to any gene: 6. Germline V CDR1 and CDR2: SGHRS, YFSETQ. The CDR3 totals 17 residues. DNA of the CDR3: TGCGCCAGCAGCTTATACGGTAGCGGGAGCTCCTACAATGAGCAGTTCTTC. This translates into CASSLYGSGSSYNEQFF.

The rearrangement uses TRBV5-1 and TRBJ2-1; 7 bases are shared with TRBD1. The germline V gene encodes CDR1 SGHRS and CDR2 YFSETQ. This CDR3 has 11 residues. The trim removed 0 bases at V and 14 bases at J, leaving 2 bases unmatched. CDR3: CASSLEGQEFF. CDR3 nucleotides: TGCGCCAGCAGCTTGGAAGGACAGGAGTTCTTC.

V is TRBV19 and J is TRBJ1-6; possible D gene TRBD1, 5 bases. Trimming stripped 7 bases from V and 8 bases from J, with 24 bases between. Germline V gene lookup returns CDR1 LNHDA and CDR2 SQIVND (reference sequence). This CDR3 is 17 amino acids long. The DNA of the CDR3 is TGTGCCAGTACCAGGATCGGACAAGTCCGGGTCGATTCACCCCTCCACTTT. Amino acid sequence: CASTRIGQVRVDSPLHF.